The entry below describes one T cell receptor beta chain. TCRdb independently ran MiXCR on the RACE reads; one entry per CDR3 protein. The data contain more than 80,000 distinct CDR3 sequences, 10% to 14% of them singletons. The data derive from a study of human T cells and chemical hapten exposure. Time point indicated: pre-sensitization, week 0. Treatment: therapeutic diphenylcyclopropenone sensitization with weekly scalp DPC. The CDR3 totals 18 residues. Germline values: CDR1 DFQATT, CDR2 SNEGSKA (reference sequence). Unmatched junction bases numbered 15, after V lost 2 bases and J lost 7 bases. V gene TRBV20-1 combines with J gene TRBJ1-6; 9 bases line up with TRBD1. The source of this sequence is a woman between 55 and 75 years old with alopecia areata. Some clones in this sample may be carry-over from other donors' samples. The sequencing used whole blood, collected in connection with sensitization to the hapten diphenylcyclopropenone (DPC). CDR3 amino acids: CSARLPGQGLVANSPLHF. The CDR3 DNA follows: TGCAGTGCTAGACTGCCGGGACAGGGACTTGTGGCCAATTCACCCCTCCACTTT.